The rows below give T cell receptor beta chains drawn from one sample of a study of identical twins. From the 5' RACE reads, TCRdb called clonotypes with MiXCR, one entry per CDR3 protein. The table records under 350,000 distinct CDR3 sequences, roughly 8.6% of them present only once. The sample was also reused in another study, on yellow fever vaccine responses in identical twins.

The material sequenced was CD8+ T cells sorted from blood. The receptor source for this set is a woman in her late teens or twenties in good health. CDR3s include the opening cysteine and the closing phenylalanine or tryptophan. The D gene is left open where the match is weak. The size field is filled for only some rows; it gives once, few, many or a size class.

>TRBV5-1|-|TRBJ1-2|many
TGCGCCAGCAGCTTGGCCGACGGCCACTATGGCTACACCTTC
CASSLADGHYGYTF
>TRBV25-1|TRBD1|TRBJ1-1|-
TGTGCCAGCGGCTCCGGGACAGGGGGAACTGAAGCTTTCTTT
CASGSGTGGTEAFF
>TRBV29-1|TRBD2|TRBJ2-7|many
TGCAGCGGAAGACTAGCGGGAGGGAACTACGAGCAGTACTTC
CSGRLAGGNYEQYF
>TRBV6-1|-|TRBJ2-6|-
TGTGCCAGCAGTACCAGGGTGTCGGGGGCCAACGTCCTGACTTTC
CASSTRVSGANVLTF
>TRBV6-5|-|TRBJ2-1|few
TGTGCCAGCAGTTACCCAGGACACAACAATGAGCAGTTCTTC
CASSYPGHNNEQFF
>TRBV5-6|TRBD1|TRBJ1-6|-
TGTGCCAGCAGCGACCGGGACAGCTATAATTCACCCCTCCACTTT
CASSDRDSYNSPLHF
>TRBV4-1|TRBD1|TRBJ2-1|few
TGCGCCAGCAGCCGTGTGGGGACAGCTATTTACAATGAGCAGTTCTTC
CASSRVGTAIYNEQFF
>TRBV28|TRBD2|TRBJ2-7|-
TGTGCCAGCAGTTTACCTAGCGGGACCGACGAGCAGTACTTC
CASSLPSGTDEQYF
>TRBV9|TRBD1|TRBJ2-5|-
TGTGCCAGCAGCGGAGGACAGGGAAGGGGAGAGACCCAGTACTTC
CASSGGQGRGETQYF
>TRBV2|-|TRBJ2-6|many
TGTGCCAGCAGTGAACAGCCGATGGGGGCCAACGTCCTGACTTTC
CASSEQPMGANVLTF
>TRBV11-1|-|TRBJ2-7|many
TGTGCCAGCAGCCAACTCTACTCCTACGAGCAGTACTTC
CASSQLYSYEQYF
>TRBV20-1|TRBD1|TRBJ1-6|many
TGCAGTGCTAGAGATCTACAGGGGGCTTCACCCCTCCACTTT
CSARDLQGASPLHF
>TRBV29-1|-|TRBJ2-7|-
TGCAGCGTTGGGGCGGGCTACGAGCAGTACTTC
CSVGAGYEQYF
>TRBV13|-|TRBJ2-1|-
TGTGCCAGCAGCTCCCAGCCCCTACAGGTCAGCTCCTACAATGAGCAGTTCTTC
CASSSQPLQVSSYNEQFF
>TRBV18|TRBD2|TRBJ2-1|few
TGTGCCAGCTCTCGACCGACTAGCGGGAGGGACGGGCATGAGCAGTTCTTC
CASSRPTSGRDGHEQFF
>TRBV9|-|TRBJ2-2|many
TGTGCCAGCAGCGTAGAAATAGGAGAGCTGTTTTTT
CASSVEIGELFF
>TRBV20-1|-|TRBJ2-3|-
TGCAGTGCTAGTCAGCTTCTAACCGCCCCACGTCTCACAGATACGCAGTATTTT
CSASQLLTAPRLTDTQYF
>TRBV27|-|TRBJ2-7|-
TGTGCCAGCAAAACGGGATACGGCTACGAGCAGTACTTC
CASKTGYGYEQYF
>TRBV6-2/TRBV6-3|TRBD1|TRBJ2-2|few
TGTGCCAGCAGCTGGACAGGGCCCAACACCGGGGAGCTGTTTTTT
CASSWTGPNTGELFF
>TRBV7-9|-|TRBJ2-1|many
TGTGCCAGCAGCTTTGCGGACAATGAGCAGTTCTTC
CASSFADNEQFF
>TRBV6-1|-|TRBJ2-2|-
TGTGCCAGCAGTGAAGCGGGTAGACTAGATAACACCGGGGAGCTGTTTTTT
CASSEAGRLDNTGELFF
>TRBV20-1|-|TRBJ2-1|-
TGCAGTGCTAGAATTCCACCTGCTGAACCTCACTACAATGAGCAGTTCTTC
CSARIPPAEPHYNEQFF
>TRBV7-6|-|TRBJ2-5|many
TGTGCCAGCAGCTACTTAGCTAGCGATCAAGAGACCCAGTACTTC
CASSYLASDQETQYF
>TRBV4-1|TRBD1|TRBJ1-6|few
TGCGCCAGCAGCCAAACGACAGGGTATGATTCACCCCTCCACTTT
CASSQTTGYDSPLHF
>TRBV7-8|TRBD2|TRBJ2-2|-
TGTGCCAGCAGCTTAGAGCCGGGACTAGCCGCTCCGAACACCGGGGAGCTGTTTTTT
CASSLEPGLAAPNTGELFF
>TRBV7-9|-|TRBJ1-2|once
TGTGCCAGCAGCAACAGTGGCCAGGTCTATGGCTACACCTTC
CASSNSGQVYGYTF
>TRBV28|-|TRBJ2-5|many
TGTGCCAGCAGTTTGGAGGGAGTGGAGACCCAGTACTTC
CASSLEGVETQYF
>TRBV7-9|-|TRBJ2-3|many
TGTGCCAGCACTTCTCGCACAGATACGCAGTATTTT
CASTSRTDTQYF
>TRBV20-1|-|TRBJ2-7|few
TGCAGTGCTAGTCCCCGGAACCCCACCACCTACGAGCAGTACTTC
CSASPRNPTTYEQYF
>TRBV30|-|TRBJ2-3|few
TGTGCCTGGAGTGTACTTGGGGGATCGGATACGCAGTATTTT
CAWSVLGGSDTQYF
>TRBV6-2/TRBV6-3|TRBD1|TRBJ2-7|few
TGTGCCAGCAGTCACCCGACAGGGTATCCCTACGACGAGCAGTACTTC
CASSHPTGYPYDEQYF
>TRBV7-2|TRBD2|TRBJ2-7|-
TGTGCCAGCAGCTGGGGACTAGCGATGTACGAGCAGTACTTC
CASSWGLAMYEQYF
>TRBV7-9|-|TRBJ1-3|many
TGTGCCAGCAGCTCCCCACAGGACCCAAACACCATATATTTT
CASSSPQDPNTIYF
>TRBV28|TRBD1|TRBJ2-7|-
TGTGCCAGCAGTCTACAGGGGGCGGACGAGCAGTACTTC
CASSLQGADEQYF
>TRBV12-3/TRBV12-4|-|TRBJ2-1|many
TGTGCCAGCACGTCGCGGGCGGAATTTGATGAGCAGTTCTTC
CASTSRAEFDEQFF
>TRBV20-1|TRBD1|TRBJ1-1|-
TGCAGTGCTAGAGTACAGGGGAGCGACACTGAAGCTTTCTTT
CSARVQGSDTEAFF
>TRBV6-1|-|TRBJ1-4|many
TGTGCCAGTTGGGACGGACTTGCAACTAATGAAAAACTGTTTTTT
CASWDGLATNEKLFF
>TRBV29-1|-|TRBJ1-1|few
TGCAGCGTCTCTGGGCCCCCTTCAGACAGGGAAGCTTTCTTT
CSVSGPPSDREAFF
>TRBV7-2|-|TRBJ2-7|-
TGTGCCAGCAGCTTAGCGGGGACGGTTTCCTACGAGCAGTACTTC
CASSLAGTVSYEQYF
>TRBV12-3/TRBV12-4|TRBD2|TRBJ2-7|many
TGTGCCAGCAGTTTGGCTAGCGGGGGCCAAACCTACGAGCAGTACTTC
CASSLASGGQTYEQYF
>TRBV29-1|-|TRBJ2-2|many
TGCAGTGCCAAAGGGCAGCTCGGGGAGCTGTTTTTT
CSAKGQLGELFF
>TRBV7-8|-|TRBJ2-7|few
TGTGCCAGCAGCGAATTTGAGCGGCGTAGCTCCTACGAGCAGTACTTC
CASSEFERRSSYEQYF
>TRBV7-9|TRBD1|TRBJ1-2|-
TGTGCCAGCAGCTCGGACAGGGGGTCCAACTATGGCTACACCTTC
CASSSDRGSNYGYTF
>TRBV29-1|TRBD1|TRBJ2-7|many
TGCAGCGTTGAAGGACAGGGGATTTACGAGCAGTACTTC
CSVEGQGIYEQYF
>TRBV6-1|TRBD1|TRBJ2-1|few
TGTGCCAGCAGGACCCGGGACAGGGGGATTAATGAGCAGTTCTTC
CASRTRDRGINEQFF
>TRBV29-1|TRBD2|TRBJ2-1|many
TGCAGCGTCCCCCCGGGACTATCTTACAATGAGCAGTTCTTC
CSVPPGLSYNEQFF
>TRBV29-1|TRBD2|TRBJ2-5|many
TGCAGCGTTGAAGATACCAGGGAGGGGGAGACCCAGTACTTC
CSVEDTREGETQYF
>TRBV27|-|TRBJ2-7|few
TGTGCCAGCAGTTTAAAGGGACCCTACGAGCAGTACTTC
CASSLKGPYEQYF
>TRBV7-8|-|TRBJ1-1|few
TGTGCCAGCAGCACGAGGGCGAACACTGAAGCTTTCTTT
CASSTRANTEAFF
>TRBV29-1|-|TRBJ2-7|many
TGCAGCGTTGTTTCTTACACGAGCGACGAGCAGTACTTC
CSVVSYTSDEQYF
>TRBV6-1|TRBD1|TRBJ2-2|-
TGTGCCAGCAGTGAAGGAGGAAGGGGGCTTAGGGAGCTGTTTTTT
CASSEGGRGLRELFF
>TRBV3-1|-|TRBJ1-3|many
TGTGCCAGCAGCCAGCCTGGGACCGCCGGAAACACCATATATTTT
CASSQPGTAGNTIYF
>TRBV7-2|TRBD2|TRBJ2-1|-
TGTGCCAGCAGCTCATACGGGGGGGCCGGCTACAATGAGCAGTTCTTC
CASSSYGGAGYNEQFF
>TRBV2|-|TRBJ2-5|many
TGTGCCAGCAGTGAAGGCTACAGGGATTCCAAGACCCAGTACTTC
CASSEGYRDSKTQYF
>TRBV13|TRBD1|TRBJ2-7|-
TGTGCCAGCAGCAGGAGACAGGGTTCCCACGAGCAGTACTTC
CASSRRQGSHEQYF
>TRBV28|TRBD2|TRBJ2-7|-
TGTGCCAGCAGACGGATTAGCGGGAGTGGGATCTACGAGCAGTACTTC
CASRRISGSGIYEQYF
>TRBV2|TRBD2|TRBJ2-4|-
TGTGCCAGCATGGGGCAGGGCGGGGGCAAAAACATTCAGTACTTC
CASMGQGGGKNIQYF